The 17 T cell receptor beta chains below come from one sample, sequenced in a study of breast tumors, draining lymph nodes, adjacent tissues. Using its own MiXCR run on the multiplex PCR reads, TCRdb lists one record per CDR3 protein. The sample has 24,000 or so distinct CDR3 sequences; approximately 23% are singletons. Sequencing used breast tumor tissue. Source of these receptors: a female donor with breast cancer. Some clones in this sample may be carry-over from other donors' samples.

CDR3: CASSPGTSGYNEQFF. Written as DNA, the CDR3 is TGTGCCAGCAGTCCCGGGACTAGCGGATACAATGAGCAGTTCTTC. V is TRBV27 and J is TRBJ2-1, with TRBD2 matching 11 bases. This CDR3 contains 15 residues. Trimming took 5 bases from V and 4 from J; bases not matched to a gene: 4. CDR1 and CDR2 from the germline V gene are MNHEY and SMNVEV (reference sequence).

Many counts were recorded for this clonotype. The CDR3 loop reads CASSVGTNLFNEKLFF. CDR3 DNA: TGTGCCAGCAGCGTGGGTACGAACCTCTTTAATGAAAAACTGTTTTTT. V gene TRBV9 combines with J gene TRBJ1-4; D is unresolved. The CDR3 totals 16 residues. The germline gives CDR1 SGDLS, CDR2 YYNGEE. The V gene lost 2 bases and the J gene lost 4 bases, with 15 bases spanning the gap.

The sample holds many counts of this clonotype. The genes are TRBV20-1 and TRBJ2-7; TRBD1 matches 11 bases. Germline V gene sequence: CDR1 DFQATT, CDR2 SNEGSKA (reference sequence). V was pared by 4 bases and J by 5 bases, with 10 bases of the junction left unmatched. The CDR3 contains 15 residues. The CDR3 nucleotides are TGCAGTGCTAATTCCCGGGACAGGGGGTGGGACGAGCAGTACTTC. It encodes CSANSRDRGWDEQYF.

This clonotype was seen at least ten times. This rearrangement joins TRBV11-2 to TRBJ2-7, with 16 bases lining up with TRBD2. This CDR3 spans 15 amino acids. After removal of 5 bases from V and 4 bases from J, the junction contained 2 bases not matched to a gene. The germline V gene encodes CDR1 SGHAT and CDR2 FQNNGV. The CDR3 reads CASSEGLAGGYEQYF. CDR3 nucleotides: TGTGCCAGCAGCGAGGGACTAGCGGGAGGGTACGAGCAGTACTTC.

This clonotype was counted many times. This chain uses TRBV7-8 with TRBJ2-7; 7 bases line up with TRBD1. The CDR3 has 14 residues. V shed 4 bases, J shed 11 bases, and the junction held 14 bases outside the gene matches. Germline V gives CDR1 SGHVS, CDR2 FQNEAQ. CDR3 bases: TGTGCCAGCAGCTCCCAAACCCGACAGGGATGGGAGTACTTC. Encoded protein: CASSSQTRQGWEYF.

As regards this clonotype: One end of the junction varies from germline; a read error may be responsible. V usage is TRBV2 and J usage is TRBJ1-2, with D uncertain. CDR1 and CDR2 (germline): SNHLY, FYNNEI. The CDR3 extends over 14 amino acids. Here the CDR3 reads CASSEEGLNYGYTF. The CDR3 nucleotides read TGTGCCAGCAGTGAAGAGGGATTGAACTACGGCTACACCTTC.

This clonotype occurred many times. This chain uses TRBV20-1 with TRBJ1-4, with D tentatively TRBD1 (5 bases). This CDR3 has 15 residues. CDR1 DFQATT and CDR2 SNEGSKA come from the germline V gene (reference sequence). Trimming took 6 bases from V and 6 from J, leaving 20 bases between them. CDR3 residues: CSASFPGTRYEKLFF. CDR3 nucleotides: TGCAGTGCGTCGTTCCCGGGGACCCGTTATGAAAAACTGTTTTTT.

This clonotype came up a few times. The rearrangement uses TRBV2 and TRBJ2-3, with 11 bases aligning to TRBD2. Germline trimming cut 5 bases from V and 5 bases from J; bases unmatched to any gene: 3. This CDR3 has 14 amino acids. From germline, CDR1 is SNHLY and CDR2 FYNNEI. This chain's CDR3 is CASSSGLAGDTQYF. For the CDR3, the DNA is TGTGCCAGCAGTTCTGGACTAGCGGGAGATACGCAGTATTTT.

This clonotype was recorded once. A much larger clone is a single base away; this may be a read error. This chain links TRBV19 with TRBJ2-3; D may be TRBD2 (5 bases). This CDR3 region has 14 residues. Germline values: CDR1 LNHDA, CDR2 SQIVND (reference sequence). Between the trimmed V and J ends, which lost 1 base and 6 bases, there was a span of 11 bases. CDR3 loop: CASSIGETGDTQYF. The DNA for the CDR3 is TGTGCCAGTAGTATAGGGGAAACGGGGGATACGCAGTATTTT.

The chain joins TRBV7-9 to TRBJ1-1; the D gene is possibly TRBD1 (5 bases). CDR3 size: 12 residues. V was pared by 4 bases and J by 2 bases, with 5 bases between. Germline loops: CDR1 SEHNR, CDR2 FQNEAQ (reference sequence). The CDR3 sequence is CASSWDNTEAFF. CDR3 bases: TGTGCCAGCAGCTGGGACAACACTGAAGCTTTCTTT.

Regarding this clonotype: This may stem from a read error, because a much larger clone lies one nucleotide away. Since no conserved phenylalanine or tryptophan closes the CDR3, a read error is the likely cause. This sequence joins TRBV12-3 or TRBV12-4 and TRBJ2-1, with D hard to call. This CDR3 spans 16 amino acids. Deletions cut 5 bases from V and 0 bases from J, with 14 bases between. The CDR3 region has the DNA TGTGCCAGCAGTCGCTTGGCGACTCGCTCCTACAATGAGCAGTTCCTC. Its translation is CASSRLATRSYNEQFL.

A few counts support this clonotype. This may stem from a read error, because a much larger clone lies one nucleotide away. This chain uses TRBV24-1 with TRBJ2-5, with TRBD1 identical over 8 bases. V trimming: 5 bases; J trimming: 7 bases; junction bases outside the gene matches: 11. Per the germline V gene, CDR1 is KGHDR and CDR2 is SFDVKD. This CDR3 region has 15 residues. CDR3 in amino acids: CATSGTGLFEGTQYF. The CDR3 DNA is TGTGCCACCAGTGGGACAGGGTTATTTGAAGGGACCCAGTACTTC.

The sample holds many counts of this clonotype. The chain combines TRBV20-1 with TRBJ2-1; no firm D call. Trimming removed 5 bases at V and 7 bases at J, with 12 bases between. In germline, CDR1 is DFQATT, CDR2 SNEGSKA (reference sequence). This CDR3 is 12 amino acids long. The CDR3 DNA is TGCAGTGCTTCCCTAAATGGGAATGAGCAGTTCTTC. Its protein is CSASLNGNEQFF.

This clonotype was found many times. The J gene is TRBJ2-5, the V gene TRBV5-1, with D uncertain. The V gene lost 2 bases and the J gene lost 1 base, with 0 bases spanning the gap. Per the germline V gene, CDR1 is SGHRS and CDR2 is YFSETQ. The CDR3 extends over 11 amino acids. The CDR3 nucleotides are TGCGCCAGCAGCTTCCAAGAGACCCAGTACTTC. This translates into CASSFQETQYF.

This clonotype has more than one count but fewer than ten. The chain couples TRBV12-3 or TRBV12-4 to TRBJ1-1, with TRBD1 matching over 10 bases. V gave up 5 bases and J gave up 0 bases; unmatched junction bases: 3. This CDR3 is built from 15 residues. The CDR3 protein is CASSLGTGVNTEAFF. CDR3 nucleotide sequence: TGTGCCAGCAGTCTCGGGACAGGGGTGAACACTGAAGCTTTCTTT.

This clonotype has at least ten counts. V is TRBV20-1 and J is TRBJ2-1; perhaps D is TRBD1 or TRBD2 (5 bases each). V lost 3 bases and J lost 0, with 9 bases in between. CDR3 length: 14 residues. CDR1 is DFQATT and CDR2 is SNEGSKA in the germline V gene (reference sequence). The CDR3 region is CSASMGDSYNEQFF. Here the CDR3 DNA reads TGCAGTGCTAGTATGGGGGACTCCTACAATGAGCAGTTCTTC.

Ten or more counts support this clonotype. The chain recombines TRBV25-1 with TRBJ2-3, with D perhaps matching TRBD1 or TRBD2 (5 bases each). Germline loops: CDR1 MGHDK, CDR2 SYGVNS. V was shortened by 3 bases and J by 4 bases, with 14 bases between the two germline ends. The CDR3 totals 15 residues. CDR3 DNA: TGTGCCAGCAGTGATTCGGGACCCTGGGCAGATACGCAGTATTTT. Translation: CASSDSGPWADTQYF.